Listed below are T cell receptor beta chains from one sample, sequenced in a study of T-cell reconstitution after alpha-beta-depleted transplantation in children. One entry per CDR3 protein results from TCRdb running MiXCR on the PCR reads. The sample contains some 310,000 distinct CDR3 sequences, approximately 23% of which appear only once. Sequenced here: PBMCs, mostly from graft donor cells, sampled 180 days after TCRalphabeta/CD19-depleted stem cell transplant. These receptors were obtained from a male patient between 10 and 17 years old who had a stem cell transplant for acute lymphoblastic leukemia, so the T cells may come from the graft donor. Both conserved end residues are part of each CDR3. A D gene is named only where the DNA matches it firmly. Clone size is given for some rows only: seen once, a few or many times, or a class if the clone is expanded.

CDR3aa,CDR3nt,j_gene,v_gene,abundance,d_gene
CASSYLGRTQYF,TGTGCCAGCAGTTACCTAGGCAGGACACAGTATTTT,TRBJ2-3,TRBV6-5,NA,NA
CASSVGGQNNEQYF,TGTGCCAGCAGCGTGGGGGGACAGAACAACGAGCAGTACTTC,TRBJ2-7,TRBV9,few,NA
CASSLARLAVYNEQFF,TGTGCCAGCAGCTTAGCGCGACTAGCGGTCTACAATGAGCAGTTCTTC,TRBJ2-1,TRBV7-8,NA,TRBD2
CSARDPLGSLRAEAFF,TGCAGTGCTAGAGACCCTTTAGGATCCCTTAGGGCTGAAGCTTTCTTT,TRBJ1-1,TRBV20-1,few,NA
CASRRTGNQPQHF,TGTGCCAGCAGGCGGACAGGGAATCAGCCCCAGCATTTT,TRBJ1-5,TRBV5-5,NA,TRBD1
CASSPLNRARDTQYF,TGTGCCAGCAGCCCCCTAAACCGAGCGAGAGATACGCAGTATTTT,TRBJ2-3,TRBV12-3/TRBV12-4,NA,NA
CATRLPTSAIQYF,TGTGCCACCAGGCTCCCGACTAGCGCCATTCAGTACTTC,TRBJ2-4,TRBV15,NA,TRBD2
CASSLKGSLVATYEQYF,TGCGCCAGCAGCCTTAAGGGCAGCCTAGTGGCTACCTACGAGCAGTACTTC,TRBJ2-7,TRBV4-1,NA,NA
CATGQHNEQFF,TGTGCCACCGGACAGCACAATGAGCAGTTCTTC,TRBJ2-1,TRBV10-3,few,NA
CASSQFPGQGNTGELFF,TGCGCCAGCAGCCAATTCCCGGGACAGGGTAACACCGGGGAGCTGTTTTTT,TRBJ2-2,TRBV4-1,NA,TRBD1
CASSLTSENYEQYF,TGCGCCAGCAGCTTGACTAGCGAAAACTACGAGCAGTACTTC,TRBJ2-7,TRBV5-1,many,TRBD2
CASKLFLTDTQYF,TGTGCCAGCAAACTTTTCCTGACAGATACGCAGTATTTT,TRBJ2-3,TRBV28,NA,NA
CASSLEAGEDTQYF,TGTGCCAGCAGCTTAGAAGCGGGAGAAGATACGCAGTATTTT,TRBJ2-3,TRBV7-6,NA,TRBD2
CASSTETGYYGYTF,TGTGCCAGCAGCACGGAGACAGGGTACTATGGCTACACCTTC,TRBJ1-2,TRBV7-9,few,TRBD1
CASTRGRNYGYTF,TGCGCCAGCACCCGGGGACGGAACTATGGCTACACCTTC,TRBJ1-2,TRBV5-1,few,NA
CSARDRDPPYEQYF,TGCAGCGCCCGGGACAGGGACCCTCCCTACGAGCAGTACTTC,TRBJ2-7,TRBV29-1,NA,TRBD1
CATSAGTGGYEQYF,TGTGCCACCAGCGCCGGGACAGGGGGCTACGAGCAGTACTTC,TRBJ2-7,TRBV15,NA,TRBD1
CSVEVDSIYNEQFF,TGCAGCGTTGAAGTGGACAGTATTTACAATGAGCAGTTCTTC,TRBJ2-1,TRBV29-1,many,NA
CASMGPNSYEQYF,TGTGCCAGCATGGGACCGAACTCCTACGAGCAGTACTTC,TRBJ2-7,TRBV2,NA,NA
CSASWTSGSTDTQYF,TGCAGTGCTTCCTGGACTAGCGGGAGCACAGATACGCAGTATTTT,TRBJ2-3,TRBV20-1,few,TRBD2
CASSLSPGTYEQYF,TGTGCCAGCAGCCTCTCTCCTGGGACTTACGAGCAGTACTTC,TRBJ2-7,TRBV3-1,NA,NA
CASSEVGGSTHEQYF,TGTGCCAGCAGTGAGGTGGGCGGGAGTACGCACGAGCAGTACTTC,TRBJ2-7,TRBV2,NA,TRBD2
CASSMGYQPQHF,TGTGCCAGTAGTATGGGTTATCAGCCCCAGCATTTT,TRBJ1-5,TRBV19,few,NA
CSALLLAGWGHEQFF,TGCAGTGCTCTGTTACTAGCGGGATGGGGGCATGAGCAGTTCTTC,TRBJ2-1,TRBV20-1,few,TRBD2
CASSLVGPAPSNQPQHF,TGTGCCAGCAGCTTAGTCGGACCGGCCCCTAGCAATCAGCCCCAGCATTTT,TRBJ1-5,TRBV7-9,few,NA
CAISEYLTSGSFTYNEQFF,TGTGCCATCAGTGAATATTTGACTAGCGGGAGTTTCACCTACAATGAGCAGTTCTTC,TRBJ2-1,TRBV10-3,NA,TRBD2
CASSDQGNYEQYF,TGCGCCAGCAGTGATCAGGGGAACTACGAGCAGTACTTC,TRBJ2-7,TRBV10-1,NA,NA
CASSGRSSGNILAKNIQYF,TGTGCCAGCAGCGGACGGTCTAGCGGTAATATATTAGCCAAAAACATTCAGTACTTC,TRBJ2-4,TRBV2,NA,TRBD2
CASSLARTFGLVPYNEQFF,TGCGCCAGCAGCTTGGCCAGGACATTCGGACTAGTCCCGTACAATGAGCAGTTCTTC,TRBJ2-1,TRBV5-1,few,TRBD2
CSARRPLATYNEQFF,TGCAGTGCTAGGAGGCCCCTAGCGACCTACAATGAGCAGTTCTTC,TRBJ2-1,TRBV20-1,few,NA
CATKVTGPQETQYF,TGTGCCACCAAAGTGACAGGGCCCCAAGAGACCCAGTACTTC,TRBJ2-5,TRBV15,NA,TRBD1
CASKFSSGGANYGYTF,TGCGCCAGCAAGTTCTCATCCGGGGGAGCTAACTATGGCTACACCTTC,TRBJ1-2,TRBV5-1,many,NA
CSARPGPLAAIVGSTDTQYF,TGCAGTGCTAGACCAGGCCCACTAGCGGCTATCGTGGGGAGCACAGATACGCAGTATTTT,TRBJ2-3,TRBV20-1,NA,TRBD2
CSARGGSGRGPSTQYF,TGCAGTGCTAGGGGGGGTAGCGGCAGGGGGCCGTCGACCCAGTACTTC,TRBJ2-5,TRBV20-1,few,TRBD1
CSTSGTSGFFTDTQYF,TGCAGCACTTCCGGGACTAGCGGTTTTTTCACAGATACGCAGTATTTT,TRBJ2-3,TRBV29-1,NA,TRBD2
CASSLFWGYEQFF,TGTGCCAGCAGCTTATTCTGGGGATATGAGCAGTTCTTC,TRBJ2-1,TRBV7-3,few,NA
CASSVEANTGELFF,TGTGCCAGCAGCGTAGAAGCGAACACCGGGGAGCTGTTTTTT,TRBJ2-2,TRBV9,NA,NA
CASSLFEGPPYNEQFF,TGTGCCAGCAGCTTATTTGAGGGGCCCCCCTACAATGAGCAGTTCTTC,TRBJ2-1,TRBV11-1,NA,NA
CSVEWLDTTAYEQYF,TGCAGCGTTGAATGGCTGGACACTACAGCCTACGAGCAGTACTTC,TRBJ2-7,TRBV29-1,NA,NA
CASSLSVLSYEQYF,TGTGCCAGCAGCTTAAGCGTACTCTCCTACGAGCAGTACTTC,TRBJ2-7,TRBV11-2,few,NA
CASSLWTRGFRGHNEQFF,TGTGCCAGCAGCCTTTGGACTAGAGGCTTTAGGGGTCACAATGAGCAGTTCTTC,TRBJ2-1,TRBV3-1,few,TRBD2
CASSSTQGLNTGELFF,TGTGCCAGCAGCTCAACCCAGGGATTGAACACCGGGGAGCTGTTTTTT,TRBJ2-2,TRBV7-8,NA,NA
CSAPTGALISAFF,TGCAGTGCTCCGACAGGGGCCCTTATATCGGCTTTCTTT,TRBJ1-1,TRBV20-1,few,TRBD1
CASRPAPVWTQYF,TGTGCCAGCAGGCCGGCCCCCGTGTGGACCCAGTACTTC,TRBJ2-5,TRBV12-3/TRBV12-4,many,NA
CASSLRTPLAGGYNEQYF,TGCGCCAGCAGCTTAAGGACCCCGCTGGCGGGAGGCTATAACGAGCAGTACTTC,TRBJ2-7,TRBV5-1,NA,TRBD2
CSVEDAALNYEQYF,TGCAGCGTTGAAGATGCCGCACTGAACTACGAGCAGTACTTC,TRBJ2-7,TRBV29-1,NA,NA
CSVGSPNYGYTF,TGCAGCGTAGGGAGCCCTAACTATGGCTACACCTTC,TRBJ1-2,TRBV29-1,NA,NA
CASSVAPRWRTDTQYF,TGTGCCAGCAGCGTAGCTCCCAGGTGGAGGACAGATACGCAGTATTTT,TRBJ2-3,TRBV9,few,NA
CAISVSPQETQYF,TGTGCCATCAGTGTTTCACCCCAAGAGACCCAGTACTTC,TRBJ2-5,TRBV10-3,few,NA
CASSHYRRPSYNEQFF,TGTGCCAGCAGCCATTATCGTAGACCCTCCTACAATGAGCAGTTCTTC,TRBJ2-1,TRBV3-1,NA,NA